This T cell receptor beta chain was found in a study of cytomegalovirus exposure and HLA in healthy donors. Study summary: T cells numbering about 179 million yielded 100 million to 120 million unique TCR beta sequences in an earlier analysis. General observations from the study: Per a later analysis, 15,000 to 20,000 TCR beta sequences showed association with HLA alleles at 0.05 false discovery rate.

Germline V gene sequence: CDR1 SGHRS, CDR2 YFSETQ. The trim removed 0 bases at V and 2 bases at J, leaving 3 bases unmatched. The CDR3 is 15 amino acids. This PCR relied on a set of 60 Vbeta primers and 13 Jbeta primers. Method: immunoSEQ multiplex PCR; TCRdb's copy keeps in-frame clones and lacks some. The sample lists over 130,000 clones, roughly 78% seen once, with 6% to 6.5% in the top ten. For this clone: Its antigen is currently unknown.

The sequencing input was PBMCs. This chain links TRBV5-1 with TRBJ1-1, with TRBD1 matching over 8 bases. The sequence came from a man aged 50 or older in good health and CMV-seropositive. CDR3 coding DNA: TGCGCCAGCAGCTTGGGGACAGGGATAAACACTGAAGCTTTCTTT. Translated: CASSLGTGINTEAFF.